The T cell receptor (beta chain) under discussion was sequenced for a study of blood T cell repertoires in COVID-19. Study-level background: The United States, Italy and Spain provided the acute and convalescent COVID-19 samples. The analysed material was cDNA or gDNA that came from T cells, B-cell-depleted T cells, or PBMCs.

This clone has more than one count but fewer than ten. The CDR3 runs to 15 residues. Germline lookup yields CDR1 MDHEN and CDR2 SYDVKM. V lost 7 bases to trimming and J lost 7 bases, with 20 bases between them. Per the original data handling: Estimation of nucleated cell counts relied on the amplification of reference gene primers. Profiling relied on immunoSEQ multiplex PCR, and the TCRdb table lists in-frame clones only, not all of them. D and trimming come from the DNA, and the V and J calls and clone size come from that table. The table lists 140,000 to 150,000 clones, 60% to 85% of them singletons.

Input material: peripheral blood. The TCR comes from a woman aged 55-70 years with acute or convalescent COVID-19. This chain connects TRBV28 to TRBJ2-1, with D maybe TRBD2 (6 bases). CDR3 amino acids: CASNVEGGLGNEQFF. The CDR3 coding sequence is TGTGCCAGCAACGTTGAGGGAGGATTAGGTAATGAGCAGTTCTTC.